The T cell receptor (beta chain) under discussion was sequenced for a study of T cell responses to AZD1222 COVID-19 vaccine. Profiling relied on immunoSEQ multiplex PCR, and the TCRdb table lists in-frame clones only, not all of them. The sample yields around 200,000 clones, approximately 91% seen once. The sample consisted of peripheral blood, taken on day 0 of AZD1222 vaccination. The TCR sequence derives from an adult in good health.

CDR3 bases: TGTGCCAGCAGCTGGGGACAGGGGGGAAATGAGCAGTTCTTC. Residues: CASSWGQGGNEQFF. The rearrangement joins TRBV7-3 to TRBJ2-1; 11 bases line up with TRBD1. V shed 4 bases, J shed 7 bases, and the junction held 3 bases outside the gene matches. The CDR3 has 14 amino acids. Looked up from germline, CDR1 is SGHTA and CDR2 is FQGTGA.